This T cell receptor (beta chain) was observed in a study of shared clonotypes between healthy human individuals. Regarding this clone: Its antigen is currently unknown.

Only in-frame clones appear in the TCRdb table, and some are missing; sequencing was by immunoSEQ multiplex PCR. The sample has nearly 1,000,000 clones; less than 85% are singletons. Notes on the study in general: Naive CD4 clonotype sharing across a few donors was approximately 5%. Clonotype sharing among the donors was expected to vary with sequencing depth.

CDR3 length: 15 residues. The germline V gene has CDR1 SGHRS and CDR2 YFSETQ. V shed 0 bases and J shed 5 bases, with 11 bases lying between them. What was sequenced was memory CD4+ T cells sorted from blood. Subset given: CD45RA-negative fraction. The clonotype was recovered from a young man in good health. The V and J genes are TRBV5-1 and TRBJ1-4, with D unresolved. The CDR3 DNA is TGCGCCAGCAGCTTGGAATTCGGACGGAATGAAAAACTGTTTTTT. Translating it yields CASSLEFGRNEKLFF.